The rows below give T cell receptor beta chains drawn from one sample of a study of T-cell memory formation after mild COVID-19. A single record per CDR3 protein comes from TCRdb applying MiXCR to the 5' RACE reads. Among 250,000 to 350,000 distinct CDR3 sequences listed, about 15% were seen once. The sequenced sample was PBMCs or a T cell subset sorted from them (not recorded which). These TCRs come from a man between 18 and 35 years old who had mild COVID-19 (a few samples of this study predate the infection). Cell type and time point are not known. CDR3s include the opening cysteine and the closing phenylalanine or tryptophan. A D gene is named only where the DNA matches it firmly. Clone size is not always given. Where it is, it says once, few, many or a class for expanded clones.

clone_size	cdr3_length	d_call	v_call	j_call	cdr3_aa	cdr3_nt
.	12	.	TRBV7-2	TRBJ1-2	CASSAAREGYTF	TGTGCCAGCAGCGCGGCGAGGGAGGGCTACACCTTC
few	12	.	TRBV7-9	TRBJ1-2	CASRNRIYGYTF	TGTGCCAGCAGGAACCGAATCTATGGCTACACCTTC
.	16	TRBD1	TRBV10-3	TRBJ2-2	CAISDLRDRGTGELFF	TGTGCCATCAGTGACCTCCGGGACAGGGGAACCGGGGAGCTGTTTTTT
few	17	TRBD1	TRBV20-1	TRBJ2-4	CSASRRTGGSNKNIQYF	TGCAGTGCTTCCCGTAGGACAGGGGGCTCAAACAAAAACATTCAGTACTTC
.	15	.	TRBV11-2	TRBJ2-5	CASSSLRGAQETQYF	TGTGCCAGCAGCTCTCTCCGAGGCGCCCAAGAGACCCAGTACTTC
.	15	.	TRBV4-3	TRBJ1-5	CASSQGFFVGQPQHF	TGCGCCAGCAGCCAAGGTTTCTTCGTGGGTCAGCCCCAGCATTTT
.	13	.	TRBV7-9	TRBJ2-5	CASSFGGLETQYF	TGTGCCAGCAGCTTCGGGGGCTTAGAGACCCAGTACTTC
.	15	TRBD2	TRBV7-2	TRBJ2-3	CASTLSGEGTDTQYF	TGTGCCAGCACCCTAAGCGGGGAGGGCACAGATACGCAGTATTTT
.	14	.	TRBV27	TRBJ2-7	CASTRTASSYEQYF	TGTGCCAGCACCAGGACTGCGAGCTCCTACGAGCAGTACTTC
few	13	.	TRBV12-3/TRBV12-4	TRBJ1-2	CASSFGETYGYTF	TGTGCCAGCAGTTTCGGGGAAACCTATGGCTACACCTTC
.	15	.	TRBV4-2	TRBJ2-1	CASSQDGPDHNEQFF	TGTGCCAGCAGCCAAGATGGTCCAGACCACAATGAGCAGTTCTTC
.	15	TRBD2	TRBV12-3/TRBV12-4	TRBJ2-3	CASSSNSGARDTQYF	TGTGCCAGCAGTTCGAATAGCGGGGCCCGGGATACGCAGTATTTT
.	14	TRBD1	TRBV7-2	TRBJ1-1	CASRWPGQHTEAFF	TGTGCCAGCAGATGGCCGGGACAGCACACTGAAGCTTTCTTT
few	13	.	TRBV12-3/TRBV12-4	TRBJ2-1	CASSSPLHNEQFF	TGTGCCAGCAGTTCACCACTCCACAATGAGCAGTTCTTC
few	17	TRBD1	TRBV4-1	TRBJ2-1	CASSHQTGTGRSGEQFF	TGCGCCAGCAGCCACCAAACCGGGACAGGGAGGTCGGGTGAGCAGTTCTTC
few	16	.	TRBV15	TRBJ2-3	CATSRTSGGTTDTQYF	TGTGCCACCAGCAGGACGTCCGGGGGAACGACAGATACGCAGTATTTT
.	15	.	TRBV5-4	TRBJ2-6	CASSLMTSGANVLTF	TGTGCCAGCAGCCTGATGACCTCTGGGGCCAACGTCCTGACTTTC
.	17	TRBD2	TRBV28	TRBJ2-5	CASSLGLAGANQETQYF	TGTGCCAGCAGTTTAGGTCTAGCGGGGGCCAACCAAGAGACCCAGTACTTC
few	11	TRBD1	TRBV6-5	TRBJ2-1	CASLKQGVQFF	TGTGCCAGCCTGAAACAGGGGGTGCAGTTCTTC
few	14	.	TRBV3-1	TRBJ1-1	CASSRSDLLTEAFF	TGTGCCAGCAGCCGATCGGACCTCCTCACTGAAGCTTTCTTT
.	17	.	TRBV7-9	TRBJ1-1	CASSYGPGRRMNTEAFF	TGTGCCAGCAGTTATGGGCCGGGACGGCGCATGAACACTGAAGCTTTCTTT
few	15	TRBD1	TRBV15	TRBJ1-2	CATSRGQGEVRGYTF	TGTGCCACCAGCAGGGGACAGGGGGAAGTGAGAGGCTACACCTTC
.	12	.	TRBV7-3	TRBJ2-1	CASSTLGNEQFF	TGTGCCAGCAGCACGCTAGGGAATGAGCAGTTCTTC
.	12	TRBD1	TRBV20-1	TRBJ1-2	CSAPRQGDGYTF	TGCAGTGCCCCCCGACAGGGGGATGGCTACACCTTC
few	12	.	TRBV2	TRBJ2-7	CASSETSYEQYF	TGTGCCAGCAGTGAAACGTCCTACGAGCAGTACTTC
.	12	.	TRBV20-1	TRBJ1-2	CSASTRNYGYTF	TGCAGTGCTAGTACGAGAAACTATGGCTACACCTTC
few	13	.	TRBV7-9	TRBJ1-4	CASSAPPLEKLFF	TGTGCCAGCAGCGCTCCCCCCCTGGAAAAACTGTTTTTT
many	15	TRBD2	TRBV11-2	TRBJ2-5	CASSPLGGGWETQYF	TGTGCCAGCAGCCCCCTAGGCGGGGGTTGGGAGACCCAGTACTTC
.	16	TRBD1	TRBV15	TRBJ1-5	CATSRDPSTGNQPQHF	TGTGCCACCAGCAGAGACCCTTCGACAGGGAATCAGCCCCAGCATTTT
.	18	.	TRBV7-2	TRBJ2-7	CASSLYPPVVATDYEQYF	TGTGCCAGCAGCTTATACCCCCCAGTGGTAGCGACCGATTACGAGCAGTACTTC
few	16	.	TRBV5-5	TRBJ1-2	CASSLSTVSMNYGYTF	TGTGCCAGCAGCTTATCAACAGTCTCCATGAACTATGGCTACACCTTC
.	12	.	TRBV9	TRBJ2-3	CASSATGAHWYF	TGTGCCAGCAGCGCAACCGGGGCCCACTGGTATTTT
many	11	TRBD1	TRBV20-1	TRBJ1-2	CSAKTGVGYTF	TGCAGTGCCAAGACAGGGGTCGGCTACACCTTC
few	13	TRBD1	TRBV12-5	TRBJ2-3	CASGFWTGGNRYF	TGTGCTAGTGGTTTCTGGACAGGGGGCAACCGGTATTTT
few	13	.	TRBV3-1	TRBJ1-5	CASSQEHSQPQHF	TGTGCCAGCAGCCAAGAACACAGTCAGCCCCAGCATTTT